This T cell receptor (beta chain) was observed in a study of shared clonotypes between healthy human individuals (dated by TCRdb to the early 2020s). A note on the overall study: A couple of women and a few men aged 18 to 49 years were included in the cohort. Per donor, leukapheresis produced somewhere between about 0.94 and 9 billion PBMCs. Different laboratories and diverse techniques were used to prepare libraries and sequence TCR repertoires, to increase sequencing depth and limit assay-specific biases. For each donor, CD4 naive and CD4 memory were each run on three plates, CD8 naive on two plates, and CD8 memory on one plate. To estimate repertoire size and how much clonotype sharing occurs between individuals, the study deeply sequenced the blood TCR repertoires of roughly 5 healthy adults.

The paper as a whole reports these results and caveats: Pairwise subsampling indicated that sequencing depth was expected to affect the degree of clonotype sharing among donors. The genetic and exposure-history diversity represented was limited by the small number of donors. Sampling was restricted to blood, and TCR repertoires in tissue are likely to differ from TCR repertoires in blood. Higher generation probabilities were observed for clonotypes shared by all four sorted-subset donors than for non-shared clonotypes. Approximately 5% of naive CD4, 3.5% of naive CD8, approximately 2.2% of memory CD4, and less than 0.45% of memory CD8 clonotypes were shared across several donors. Even with the large sequencing depth, rarefaction of the sorted-subset datasets indicated that sequencing was incomplete. Estimated clonotype richness was generally larger for naive than for memory subsets.

Using the deep immunoSEQ assay, multiplex PCR amplified TCR CDR3 regions from genomic DNA. For each cell subset, the extracted genomic DNA was distributed evenly across all wells of several immunoSEQ 96-well plates, and each plate served as one replicate. For sorted subsets, around 200 ng genomic DNA, equal to approximately 30,000 T cell genomes, was loaded into each replicate PCR. Purified libraries were measured with a Qubit 3.0 fluorometer, size-checked on a Bioanalyzer 2100, and measured again with the KAPA Library Quantification kit. Each immunoSEQ 96-well plate was sequenced on its own single-read 150-cycle Illumina NextSeq 550 flow cell. The original pipeline was this. Because the immunoSEQ output held only junctional sequences and lacked quality scores, the filtering could not match the filtering applied to full-length reads. Sequences were annotated with PyIR, a Python wrapper for IgBLAST v1.9, and V/J genes and CDR3 were assigned using IMGT germline references. Reads were removed for weak V/J assignments (E-value above 1e-6), missing CDR3, stop codons, out-of-frame junctions, or ambiguous translated residues. V3J clonotypes were defined as sequences sharing an identical inferred V gene, J gene, and CDR3 amino acid sequence. The percentage overlap between two repertoires was calculated by dividing the number of shared unique clonotypes by the size of the smaller repertoire. Three approaches were used to assess repertoire richness: RTK rarefaction, the Chao1 estimator, and Recon v2.1 estimates of unobserved clonotypes. Generation probabilities were computed with OLGA for all TCRbeta clonotypes obtained by the gDNA method from a few donors. The clones in this table, taken by TCRdb from immuneACCESS, are in-frame only. Not every clone is retained; where verified, under half of the shortfall comes from an unresolved V gene, and the cause of the rest is unknown. V, J and clone size were drawn from that table, and D and trimming were deduced from the DNA. This sample gives over 400,000 clones in total; around 96% of them show up just once. 0.05% to 0.08% of the sample is taken by the ten largest.

Healthy HIV-negative adults with no recently reported acute infections or vaccinations were included as donors. Every donor was a Caucasian adult living in Nashville, Tennessee, USA. CD4+ T cells were enriched by magnetic negative selection, after which naive cells were positively selected on CD45RA and the negative fraction was taken as the memory subset. Blood was obtained by leukapheresis, after which PBMCs were separated by Ficoll-Histopaque density gradient centrifugation and cryopreserved in liquid nitrogen vapor phase. Purity and quantity of every magnetically sorted T cell population were checked by analytical flow cytometry. Genomic DNA was isolated from each sorted fraction and quantified by UV absorbance on a Nanodrop 2000c. About this clone itself: The target of this receptor is not known. One base away there is no much larger clone; base qualities are not given.

The CDR3 numbers 13 residues from cysteine through phenylalanine. Only the CDR3 region is kept as DNA, spanning 39 bases read in frame from base 1. CDR1 SGHVS and CDR2 FNYEAQ are derived from the germline V gene. Trimming removed 0 bases from V and 4 bases from J, leaving 6 bases between the germline ends. Sequenced: naive CD4+ T cells sorted from blood. The intended sense of this specimen's cell subset or site label: CD45RA+ positively selected. The source is a woman aged 25 to 39 in good health. The sequence is built from TRBV7-6 and TRBJ2-5; the D gene assignment is ambiguous. The bases are TGTGCCAGCAGCTTAGCCCGGGCAGAGACCCAGTACTTC. It codes for CASSLARAETQYF.